This TCR beta chain was sequenced during a study of tumor-infiltrating lymphocytes in primary liver carcinoma. Study-wide results and caveats: Overlap in tumor-adjacent and tumor-blood pairs fell below that of tumor region pairs.

RNA isolated from unsorted whole blood supplied the blood RNA, with germline DNA also extracted. Starting material of approximately 500 ng total RNA yielded TCR beta cDNA via a constant-region primer. A slightly modified ARM-PCR protocol with three nested multiplex PCR rounds produced these TCR beta libraries. TCRdb re-called the multiplex PCR reads with MiXCR, one entry per CDR3 protein. The table shows about 180,000 distinct CDR3 sequences, with less than 65% occurring only once. A few counts support this clonotype. No antigen is known for it. The sample taken for sequencing was peripheral blood. The sequence was collected from a man in his forties with primary liver carcinoma and hepatitis B virus infection.

The DNA of the CDR3 is TGTGCCGGCCAGACGGCCGGGGCCAACGTCCTGACTTTC. This gives the protein CAGQTAGANVLTF. V and J are TRBV6-6 and TRBJ2-6; D not certain. V was pared by 11 bases and J by 4 bases, with 12 bases between. This CDR3 is 13 amino acids long. Germline CDR1 MNHNY, CDR2 SVGAGI (reference sequence).